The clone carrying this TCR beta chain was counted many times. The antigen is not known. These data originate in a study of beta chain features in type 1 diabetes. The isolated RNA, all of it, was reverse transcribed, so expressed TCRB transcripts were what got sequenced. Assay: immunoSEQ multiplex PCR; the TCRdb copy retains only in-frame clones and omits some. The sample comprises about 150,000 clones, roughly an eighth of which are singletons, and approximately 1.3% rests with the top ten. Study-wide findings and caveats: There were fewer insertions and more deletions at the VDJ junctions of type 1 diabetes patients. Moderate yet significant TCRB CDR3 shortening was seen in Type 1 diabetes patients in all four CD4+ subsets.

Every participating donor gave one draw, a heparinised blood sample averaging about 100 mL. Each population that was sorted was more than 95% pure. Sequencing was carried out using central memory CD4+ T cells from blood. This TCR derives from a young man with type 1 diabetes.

Here the CDR3 DNA reads TGTTCCCCGGAGGGGGGACAGGGTTTCTTATATGGCTACACCTTC. Encoded protein: CSPEGGQGFLYGYTF. The chain carries TRBV28 and TRBJ1-2; 9 nucleotides line up with TRBD1. Germline loops: CDR1 MDHEN, CDR2 SYDVKM. This CDR3 region has 15 residues.